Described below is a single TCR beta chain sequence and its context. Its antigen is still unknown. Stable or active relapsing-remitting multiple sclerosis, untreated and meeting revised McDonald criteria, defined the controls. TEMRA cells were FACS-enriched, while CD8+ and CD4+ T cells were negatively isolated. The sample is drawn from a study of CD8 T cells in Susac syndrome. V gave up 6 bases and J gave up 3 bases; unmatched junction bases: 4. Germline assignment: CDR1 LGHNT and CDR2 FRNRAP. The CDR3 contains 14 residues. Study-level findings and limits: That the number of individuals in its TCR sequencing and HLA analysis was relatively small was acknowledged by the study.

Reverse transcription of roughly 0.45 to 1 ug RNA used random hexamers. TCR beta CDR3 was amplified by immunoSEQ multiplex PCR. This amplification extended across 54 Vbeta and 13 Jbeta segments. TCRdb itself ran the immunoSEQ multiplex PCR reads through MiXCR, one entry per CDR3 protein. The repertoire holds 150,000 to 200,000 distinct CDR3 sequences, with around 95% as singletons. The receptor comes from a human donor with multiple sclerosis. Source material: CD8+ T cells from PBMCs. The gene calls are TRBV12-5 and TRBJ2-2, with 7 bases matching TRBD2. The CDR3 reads CASGSGKYTGELFF. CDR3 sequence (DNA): TGTGCTAGTGGGAGCGGGAAGTACACCGGGGAGCTGTTTTTT. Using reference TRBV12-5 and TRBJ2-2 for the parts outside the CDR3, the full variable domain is DARVTQTPRHKVTEMGQEVTMRCQPILGHNTVFWYRQTMMQGLELLAYFRNRAPLDDSGMPKDRFSAEMPDATLATLKIQPSEPRDSAVYFCASGSGKYTGELFFGEGSRLTVL.